The 2 T cell receptor beta chains below were found in one sample sequenced in a study of shared clonotypes between healthy human individuals. TCRdb's table, derived via immunoSEQ multiplex PCR, lists solely in-frame clones and lacks some. The sample comprises approximately 500,000 clones, 90% to 97% of which are singletons, and approximately 0.06% rests with the top ten. Input material: naive CD4+ T cells sorted from blood. Specified subset: CD45RA+ positively selected. The origin of the receptors is a woman aged 25 to 39 in good health.

V is TRBV27 and J is TRBJ1-1; D is possibly TRBD1 (5 bases). V shed 8 bases and J shed 0 bases, with 19 bases lying between them. The germline V gene has CDR1 MNHEY and CDR2 SMNVEV (reference sequence). This CDR3 comprises 16 residues. Written as DNA, the CDR3 is TGTGCCAGCGTCTCGGGCAGGGAGCTAATGAACACTGAAGCTTTCTTT. Protein sequence: CASVSGRELMNTEAFF.

This clone was recorded once. This sequence joins TRBV19 and TRBJ1-2; TRBD1 aligns across 8 bases. The ends lost 4 bases at V and 4 bases at J; junction bases unmatched: 5. The CDR3 extends over 14 amino acids. Germline CDR1 reads LNHDA; CDR2 reads SQIVND (reference sequence). CDR3 sequence: CASSTGQGPYGYTF. As DNA, the CDR3 is TGTGCCAGTAGTACCGGACAGGGTCCCTATGGCTACACCTTC.